This T cell receptor (beta chain) was found in a study of OX40 agonist ivuxolimab in advanced cancers. Study overall: Every 2 weeks, patients received ivuxolimab intravenously, dosed at 0.01 to 10 mg/kg.

Assay: immunoSEQ multiplex PCR; the TCRdb copy retains only in-frame clones and omits some. The data hold approximately 100,000 clones, with approximately 90% observed a single time. The germline V gene encodes CDR1 MDHEN and CDR2 SYDVKM. This CDR3 has 11 residues. Trimming cost V 10 bases and J 1 base, with 7 bases left between them. The chain links TRBV28 to TRBJ1-1; D is unclear. The material was CD4+ or CD8+ T cells sorted from blood, obtained in a trial of the OX40 agonist ivuxolimab. The origin of this receptor is an adult with an advanced solid tumor such as melanoma, head and neck, liver or kidney cancer. The CDR3 DNA reads as TGTGCCACAGGTTCGAACACTGAAGCTTTCTTT. Encoded protein: CATGSNTEAFF.